Listed below are T cell receptor beta chains from one sample, sequenced in a study of CD8 T cells in ankylosing spondylitis. Via MiXCR, TCRdb re-called the 5' RACE reads, giving one row per CDR3 protein. The sample records some 200,000 distinct CDR3 sequences, 9.5% to 15% being singletons. Sample: blood, either unsorted or a sorted T cell fraction (not recorded which). These receptors all stem from a male donor with ankylosing spondylitis or in good health (not recorded which). Each CDR3 is given with its conserved first and last residue. D genes are given only for firm matches. Clone size is stated in some rows and not others, as once, few, many or a class when expanded.

J gene | clone size | D gene | V gene | CDR3 protein
TRBJ2-7 | - | - | TRBV7-2 | CASNFGGSYEQYF
TRBJ2-1 | - | - | TRBV7-2 | CASSLNSRQYNEQFF
TRBJ2-2 | - | TRBD2 | TRBV7-2 | CASSSWTSGTGELFF
TRBJ2-7 | few | TRBD2 | TRBV27 | CASRGGLGEGEQYF
TRBJ1-2 | few | TRBD1 | TRBV4-1 | CASSQSGTGMDVYGYTF
TRBJ2-1 | - | - | TRBV27 | CASSSSISGEQFF
TRBJ2-5 | few | - | TRBV11-2 | CASSLDRTNLQETQYF
TRBJ1-6 | - | - | TRBV7-7 | CASSLAGSKSSPLHF
TRBJ2-2 | few | - | TRBV6-1 | CASRGLTGELFF
TRBJ2-3 | few | - | TRBV6-1 | CASSEALGGLDTQYF